What follows are 7 T cell receptor beta chains derived from one specimen sequenced in a study of Ad26.COV2.S vaccination and SARS-CoV-2 variants. The data were produced by immunoSEQ multiplex PCR, yet TCRdb's version contains in-frame clones alone and is incomplete. The table has about 680,000 clones, roughly 90% seen once. Treatment denoted: some 20 received Ad26.COV2.S at low or high dose, single or two shots; 5 received placebo; per-sample allocation not given. After the first vaccine or placebo injection, samples were drawn on day 63. The sequences come from peripheral blood, collected in a trial of Ad26.COV2.S vaccine versus placebo. The receptor source for this set is a person aged 18 to 65 who received the Ad26.COV2.S COVID-19 vaccine or a placebo.

The rearrangement uses TRBV5-1 and TRBJ2-3; 10 bases are shared with TRBD2. V gave up 4 bases and J gave up 3 bases; unmatched junction bases: 8. Germline V gene data show CDR1 as SGHRS and CDR2 as YFSETQ. This CDR3 spans 16 amino acids. The DNA of the CDR3 is TGCGCCAGCAGCCCCTTTCCTAGCGGGGGTACAGATACGCAGTATTTT. Its protein is CASSPFPSGGTDTQYF. The entire variable domain, with the rest obtained from reference TRBV5-1 and TRBJ2-3, is as follows: KAGVTQTPRYLIKTRGQQVTLSCSPISGHRSVSWYQQTPGQGLQFLFEYFSETQRNKGNFPGRFSGRQFSNSRSEMNVSTLELGDSALYLCASSPFPSGGTDTQYFGPGTRLTVL.

This clone was counted once. The V gene is TRBV27, the J gene TRBJ1-1, with unresolved D. Trimming shortened V by 4 bases and J by 0 bases, and 6 bases separated the two germline ends. The germline CDR1 and CDR2 sequences are MNHEY and SMNVEV (reference sequence). This CDR3 spans 13 amino acids. CDR3 in amino acids: CASSYRVNTEAFF. CDR3 DNA: TGTGCCAGCAGTTACAGAGTGAACACTGAAGCTTTCTTT.

This clone was seen once. The chain couples TRBV25-1 to TRBJ1-5, with D possibly being TRBD1 (6 bases). V lost 6 bases, J lost 7 bases, and 10 bases lay in between. Germline V CDR1 and CDR2: MGHDK, SYGVNS. The CDR3 loop spans 12 amino acids. CDR3 region: CASRAQGQPQHF. Here the CDR3 DNA reads TGTGCCAGCAGAGCTCAGGGGCAGCCCCAGCATTTT. Full variable domain (rest looked up from reference TRBV25-1 and TRBJ1-5): EADIYQTPRYLVIGTGKKITLECSQTMGHDKMYWYQQDPGMELHLIHYSYGVNSTEKGDLSSESTVSRIRTEHFPLTLESARPSHTSQYLCASRAQGQPQHFGDGTRLSIL.

The genes are TRBV7-2 and TRBJ2-2, with D perhaps matching TRBD2 (6 bases). Germline V CDR1 and CDR2: SGHTA, FQGNSA. V was clipped by 8 bases and J by 1 base, with 14 bases between them. The CDR3 is 15 residues long. CDR3 residues: CASGRDSLNTGELFF. Here the CDR3 DNA reads TGTGCCAGCGGCCGGGACTCTCTGAACACCGGGGAGCTGTTTTTT.

J is TRBJ2-7 and V is TRBV5-1, with D possibly being TRBD1 (6 bases). This CDR3 region has 14 residues. V lost 4 bases and J lost 6, with 17 bases in between. Germline-derived CDR1 and CDR2 are SGHRS and YFSETQ. The CDR3 region is CASSLGPTGSEQYF. CDR3 nucleotide sequence: TGCGCCAGCAGCCTTGGCCCCACAGGGTCCGAGCAGTACTTC.

This chain links TRBV27 with TRBJ2-3, with 7 bases that match TRBD1. V was clipped by 8 bases and J by 4 bases; unmatched bases: 6. The CDR3 runs to 13 residues. CDR1 is MNHEY, CDR2 SMNVEV, per germline (reference sequence). The CDR3 is CASRQGRADTQYF. CDR3 DNA: TGTGCCAGCCGACAGGGCCGGGCAGATACGCAGTATTTT.

The V call is TRBV9, the J call TRBJ2-6; no firm D call. V was clipped by 3 bases and J by 0 bases, with 7 bases between them. This CDR3 region has 15 residues. Germline lookup yields CDR1 SGDLS and CDR2 YYNGEE. The CDR3 loop is CASSAWGSGANVLTF. Written as DNA, the CDR3 is TGTGCCAGCAGCGCTTGGGGCTCTGGGGCCAACGTCCTGACTTTC.